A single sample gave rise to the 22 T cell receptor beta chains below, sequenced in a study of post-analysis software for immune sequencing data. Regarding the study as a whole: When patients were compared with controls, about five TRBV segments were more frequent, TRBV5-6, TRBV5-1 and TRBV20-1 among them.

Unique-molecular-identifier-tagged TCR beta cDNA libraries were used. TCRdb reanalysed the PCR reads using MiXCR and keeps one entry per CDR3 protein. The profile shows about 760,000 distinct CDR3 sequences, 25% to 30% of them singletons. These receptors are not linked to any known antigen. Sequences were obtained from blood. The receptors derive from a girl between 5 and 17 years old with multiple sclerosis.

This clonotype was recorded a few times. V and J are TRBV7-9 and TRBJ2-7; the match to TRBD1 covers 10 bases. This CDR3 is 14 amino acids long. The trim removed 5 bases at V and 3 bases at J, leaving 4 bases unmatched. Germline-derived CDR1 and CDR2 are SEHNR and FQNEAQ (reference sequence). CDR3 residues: CASSRRDRGYEQYF. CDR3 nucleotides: TGTGCCAGCAGCCGGAGGGACAGGGGCTACGAGCAGTACTTC.

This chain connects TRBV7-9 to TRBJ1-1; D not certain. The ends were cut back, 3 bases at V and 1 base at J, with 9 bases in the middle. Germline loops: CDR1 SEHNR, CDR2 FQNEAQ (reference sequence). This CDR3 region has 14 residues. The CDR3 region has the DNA TGTGCCAGCAGCTTTTTGGCGGAGAACACTGAAGCTTTCTTT. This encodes CASSFLAENTEAFF.

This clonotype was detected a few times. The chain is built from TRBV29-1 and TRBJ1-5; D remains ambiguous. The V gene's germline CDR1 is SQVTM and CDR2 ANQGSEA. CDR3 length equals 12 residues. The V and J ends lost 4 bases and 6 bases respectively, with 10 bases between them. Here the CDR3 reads CSVGGIGQPQHF. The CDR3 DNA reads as TGCAGCGTTGGGGGTATCGGTCAGCCCCAGCATTTT.

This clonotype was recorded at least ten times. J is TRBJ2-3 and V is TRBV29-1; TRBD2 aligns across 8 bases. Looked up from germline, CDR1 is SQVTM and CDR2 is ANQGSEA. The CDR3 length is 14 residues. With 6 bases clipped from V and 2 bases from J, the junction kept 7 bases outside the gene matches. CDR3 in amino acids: CSVPVAGYTDTQYF. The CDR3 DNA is TGCAGCGTCCCCGTAGCGGGATACACAGATACGCAGTATTTT.

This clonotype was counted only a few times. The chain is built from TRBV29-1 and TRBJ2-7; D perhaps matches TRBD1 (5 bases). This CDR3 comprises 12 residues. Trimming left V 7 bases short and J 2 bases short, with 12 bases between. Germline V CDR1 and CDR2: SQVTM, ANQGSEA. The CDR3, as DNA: TGCAGCGCTTTACAGGACACCTACGAGCAGTACTTC. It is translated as CSALQDTYEQYF.

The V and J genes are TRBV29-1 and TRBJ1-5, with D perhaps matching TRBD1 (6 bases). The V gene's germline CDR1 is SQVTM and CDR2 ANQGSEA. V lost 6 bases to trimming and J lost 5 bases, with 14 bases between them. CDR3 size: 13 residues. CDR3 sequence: CSVGGGGDQPQHF. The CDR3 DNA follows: TGCAGCGTCGGAGGAGGGGGGGATCAGCCCCAGCATTTT.

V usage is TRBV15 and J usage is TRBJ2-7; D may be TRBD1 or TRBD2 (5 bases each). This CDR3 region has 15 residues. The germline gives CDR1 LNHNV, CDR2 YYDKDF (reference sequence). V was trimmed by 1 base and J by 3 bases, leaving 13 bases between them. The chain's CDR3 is CATSRGVGVLYEQYF. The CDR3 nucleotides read TGTGCCACCAGCAGAGGGGTGGGGGTTCTCTACGAGCAGTACTTC.

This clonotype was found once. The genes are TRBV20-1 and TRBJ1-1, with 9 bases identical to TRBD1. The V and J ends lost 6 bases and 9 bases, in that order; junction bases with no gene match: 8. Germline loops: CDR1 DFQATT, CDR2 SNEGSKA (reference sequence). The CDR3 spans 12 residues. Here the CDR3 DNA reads TGCAGTGCCCCGGGACAGGGTCCTAAAGCTTTCTTT. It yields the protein CSAPGQGPKAFF.

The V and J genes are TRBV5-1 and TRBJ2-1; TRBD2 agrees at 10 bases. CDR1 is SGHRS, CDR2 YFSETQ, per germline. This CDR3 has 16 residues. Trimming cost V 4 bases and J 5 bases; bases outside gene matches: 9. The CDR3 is CASSGIGLADHNEQFF. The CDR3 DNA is TGCGCCAGCAGCGGAATCGGACTAGCGGACCACAATGAGCAGTTCTTC.

The DNA of the CDR3 is TGTGCCAGCAGTGCCTACACGGGGTCGTACGAGCAGTACTTC. This sequence encodes CASSAYTGSYEQYF. This chain links TRBV2 with TRBJ2-4; perhaps TRBD2 as D (5 bases). The DNA matches TRBJ2-7 better at its end, which makes the J call doubtful. The CDR3 is 14 amino acids. Germline lookup yields CDR1 SNHLY and CDR2 FYNNEI.

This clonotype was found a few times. The CDR3 DNA reads TGCAGTGCCCGTCAAGCTTATAGCAATCAGCCCCAGCATTTT. Amino acid sequence: CSARQAYSNQPQHF. V gene TRBV20-1 combines with J gene TRBJ1-5; no definite D call. V lost 6 bases and J lost 0, with 12 bases in between. CDR1 is DFQATT and CDR2 is SNEGSKA in the germline V gene (reference sequence). The CDR3 contains 14 residues.

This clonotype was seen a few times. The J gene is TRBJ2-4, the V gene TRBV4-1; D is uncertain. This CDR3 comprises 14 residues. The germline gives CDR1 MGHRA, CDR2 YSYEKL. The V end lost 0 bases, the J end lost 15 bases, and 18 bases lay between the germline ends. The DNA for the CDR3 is TGCGCCAGCAGCCAAGATTTTATTTCGTCAGGACCGTACTTC. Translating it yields CASSQDFISSGPYF.

The CDR3 region has the DNA TGCAGTGCTAGAGACCCACGGGAGTCTTTGAATAAAAAACTGTTTTTT. Protein sequence: CSARDPRESLNKKLFF. J is TRBJ1-4 and V is TRBV20-1; the D is unclear. The germline V gene has CDR1 DFQATT and CDR2 SNEGSKA (reference sequence). There are 16 residues in the CDR3. V was cut by 0 bases and J by 9 bases, with 20 bases left in between.

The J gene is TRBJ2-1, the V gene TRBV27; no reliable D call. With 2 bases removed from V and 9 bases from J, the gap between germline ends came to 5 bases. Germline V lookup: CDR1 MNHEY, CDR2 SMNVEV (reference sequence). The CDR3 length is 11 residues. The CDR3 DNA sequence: TGTGCCAGCAGTTTAAATGGTGAGCAGTTCTTC. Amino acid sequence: CASSLNGEQFF.

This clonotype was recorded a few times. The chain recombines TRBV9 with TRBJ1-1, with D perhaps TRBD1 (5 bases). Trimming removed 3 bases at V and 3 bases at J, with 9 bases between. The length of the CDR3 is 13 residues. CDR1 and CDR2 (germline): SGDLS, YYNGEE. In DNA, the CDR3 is TGTGCCAGCAGCGCGGACATTTACACTGAAGCTTTCTTT. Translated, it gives CASSADIYTEAFF.

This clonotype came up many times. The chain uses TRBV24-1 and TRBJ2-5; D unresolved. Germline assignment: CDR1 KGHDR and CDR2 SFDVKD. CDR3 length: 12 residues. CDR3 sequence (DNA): TGTGCGATCGTCGGGTACCAAGAGACCCAGTACTTC. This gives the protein CAIVGYQETQYF.

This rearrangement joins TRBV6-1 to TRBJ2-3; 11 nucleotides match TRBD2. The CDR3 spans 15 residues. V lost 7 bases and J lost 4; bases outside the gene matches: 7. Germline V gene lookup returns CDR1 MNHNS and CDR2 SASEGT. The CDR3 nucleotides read TGTGCCAGCATTCTCGCTAGCGGGGGGCCAGATACGCAGTATTTT. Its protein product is CASILASGGPDTQYF.

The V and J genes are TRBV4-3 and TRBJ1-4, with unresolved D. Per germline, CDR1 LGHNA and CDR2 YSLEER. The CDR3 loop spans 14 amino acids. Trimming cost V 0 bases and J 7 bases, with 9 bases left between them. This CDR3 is CASSQEQFSEKLFF. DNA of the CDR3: TGCGCCAGCAGCCAAGAACAGTTCAGTGAAAAACTGTTTTTT.

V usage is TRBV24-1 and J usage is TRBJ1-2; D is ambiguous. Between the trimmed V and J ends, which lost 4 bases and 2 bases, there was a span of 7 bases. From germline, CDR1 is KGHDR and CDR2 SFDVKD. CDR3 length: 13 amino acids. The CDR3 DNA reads TGTGCCACCAGTGACGAGTTAAACTATGGCTACACCTTC. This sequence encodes CATSDELNYGYTF.

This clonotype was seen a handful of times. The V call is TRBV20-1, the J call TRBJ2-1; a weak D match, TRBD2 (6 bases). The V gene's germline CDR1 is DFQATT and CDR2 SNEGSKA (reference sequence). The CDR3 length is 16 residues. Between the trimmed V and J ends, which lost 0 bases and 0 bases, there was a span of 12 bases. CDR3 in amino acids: CSARDPAGPSYNEQFF. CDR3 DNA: TGCAGTGCTAGAGATCCCGCGGGACCCTCCTACAATGAGCAGTTCTTC.

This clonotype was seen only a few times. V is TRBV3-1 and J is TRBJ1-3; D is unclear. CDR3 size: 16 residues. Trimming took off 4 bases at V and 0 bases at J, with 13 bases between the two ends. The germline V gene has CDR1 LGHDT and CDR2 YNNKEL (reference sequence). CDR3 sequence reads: CASSRPLDHSGNTIYF. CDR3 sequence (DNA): TGTGCCAGCAGCCGGCCTCTTGACCACTCTGGAAACACCATATATTTT.

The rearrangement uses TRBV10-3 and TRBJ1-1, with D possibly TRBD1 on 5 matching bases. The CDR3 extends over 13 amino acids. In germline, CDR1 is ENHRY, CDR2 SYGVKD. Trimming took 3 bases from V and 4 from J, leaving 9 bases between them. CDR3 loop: CAISDTGFTEAFF. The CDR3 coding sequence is TGTGCCATCAGTGACACAGGCTTCACTGAAGCTTTCTTT.